The 15 T cell receptor beta chains below come from one sample, sequenced in a study of cytomegalovirus exposure and HLA in healthy donors. Researchers ran the PCR with 60 Vbeta and 13 Jbeta primers. Libraries were prepared by immunoSEQ multiplex PCR; TCRdb keeps only in-frame clonotypes and omits some of them. This table holds around 150,000 clones, about 78% found once. The material sequenced was PBMCs. All receptors derive from a young man in good health and CMV-seronegative.

The chain combines TRBV6-1 with TRBJ1-5; 12 bases are a match to TRBD1. CDR1 and CDR2 from the germline V gene are MNHNS and SASEGT. The CDR3 contains 19 residues. V shed 4 bases and J 2 bases; nucleotides not matched to a gene: 12. The CDR3 bases are TGTGCCAGCAGTGGACCGGGACAGGGGGCTTTTAATCGCAATCAGCCCCAGCATTTT. Translation: CASSGPGQGAFNRNQPQHF.

V is TRBV5-1 and J is TRBJ2-3; D not resolved. The CDR3 sequence is 13 residues long. Looked up from germline, CDR1 is SGHRS and CDR2 is YFSETQ. The germline V and J ends were trimmed by 0 bases and 4 bases, with 6 bases remaining between them. The CDR3 protein is CASSLAFADTQYF. The DNA for the CDR3 is TGCGCCAGCAGCTTGGCCTTTGCAGATACGCAGTATTTT.

Worth noting for this clone: The junction shows a germline mismatch at one end, possibly a read error. Other nucleotide sequences from this sample produce the same CDR3. This chain links TRBV5-8 with TRBJ1-4; 7 bases line up with TRBD1. Germline V gives CDR1 SGHTS, CDR2 YDEGEE. The CDR3 is 14 amino acids. The CDR3 here is CASSPGQRNEKLFF. CDR3 bases: TGTGCCAGCAGCCCGGGACAGAGAAATGAAAAGCTGTTTTTT.

The chain carries TRBV4-1 and TRBJ1-2; 7 bases match TRBD1. The CDR3 extends over 16 amino acids. The V gene end was trimmed by 3 bases and the J gene end by 7 bases; junction bases not matched to a gene: 14. The V gene's germline CDR1 is MGHRA and CDR2 YSYEKL. CDR3 coding DNA: TGCGCCAGCAGCCATGGCGACAGGGATGAGTTTCGTGGCTACACCTTC. Translating it yields CASSHGDRDEFRGYTF.

The chain employs TRBV6-6 and TRBJ1-5, with TRBD1 matching over 8 bases. The CDR3 spans 14 residues. Germline loops: CDR1 MNHNY, CDR2 SVGAGI (reference sequence). J lost 6 bases, V lost 6 bases, and 7 bases had no gene match. The CDR3 loop is CASRDRVLIQPQHF. DNA for the CDR3: TGTGCCAGCAGGGACAGGGTTTTGATTCAGCCCCAGCATTTT.

V gene TRBV4-1 combines with J gene TRBJ1-4; perhaps TRBD1 as D (5 bases). This CDR3 region has 17 residues. The V and J ends lost 0 bases and 5 bases respectively, with 16 bases between them. The V gene's germline CDR1 is MGHRA and CDR2 YSYEKL. CDR3 sequence (DNA): TGCGCCAGCAGCCAAGATTGGGAAGGGGCGGGAAATGAAAAACTGTTTTTT. Its protein is CASSQDWEGAGNEKLFF.

The gene calls are TRBV4-1 and TRBJ1-2; 7 bases are a match to TRBD1. Trimming at V came to 0 bases and at J to 7 bases, leaving 8 bases not matched to a gene. Germline V gene data show CDR1 as MGHRA and CDR2 as YSYEKL. The CDR3 has 15 residues. The CDR3 DNA reads TGCGCCAGCAGCCAAGAAAGTAAGGGGGCCAGTGGCTACACCTTC. Amino acid sequence: CASSQESKGASGYTF.

The chain couples TRBV30 to TRBJ2-1; a weak D match, TRBD1 (5 bases). This CDR3 contains 12 residues. V was clipped by 3 bases and J by 9 bases, with 12 bases between them. Germline CDR1 GTSNPN, CDR2 SVGIG (reference sequence). CDR3 DNA: TGTGCCTGGAGCGCAGGGTTCGGTGAGCAGTTCTTC. Amino acid sequence: CAWSAGFGEQFF.

The rearrangement joins TRBV11-2 to TRBJ1-1; 9 bases line up with TRBD1. This CDR3 spans 12 amino acids. The germline CDR1 and CDR2 sequences are SGHAT and FQNNGV. Unmatched junction bases numbered 3, after V lost 1 base and J lost 12 bases. CDR3 bases: TGTGCCAGCAGCTTAGGGGGACAGGGAACTTTCTTT. Translation: CASSLGGQGTFF.

V usage is TRBV5-4 and J usage is TRBJ2-7; TRBD1 is a possible D gene (5 bases). The CDR3 has 13 residues. CDR1 SGHNT and CDR2 YYREEE come from the germline V gene (reference sequence). The germline V and J ends were trimmed by 0 bases and 3 bases, with 7 bases remaining between them. The CDR3 here is CASSLDDSYEQYF. The CDR3 nucleotides read TGTGCCAGCAGCTTGGATGACAGCTACGAGCAGTACTTC.

The chain links TRBV19 to TRBJ2-7; D is possibly TRBD2 (7 bases). Germline assignment: CDR1 LNHDA and CDR2 SQIVND (reference sequence). Deletions cut 7 bases from V and 0 bases from J, with 16 bases between. This CDR3 is built from 15 residues. This CDR3 is CASNQRGGFSYEQYF. As DNA, the CDR3 is TGTGCCAGTAATCAGAGGGGGGGATTCTCCTACGAGCAGTACTTC.

This rearrangement joins TRBV19 to TRBJ2-4; D not resolved. CDR3 size: 15 residues. V was clipped by 3 bases and J by 0 bases, with 9 bases between them. From germline, CDR1 is LNHDA and CDR2 SQIVND (reference sequence). CDR3 nucleotides: TGTGCCAGTAGTATTTACGGGTTAGCCAAAAACATTCAGTACTTC. This translates into CASSIYGLAKNIQYF.

This clone was detected only a few times. The rearrangement uses TRBV30 and TRBJ1-1, with no clear D. Germline CDR1 is GTSNPN and CDR2 is SVGIG (reference sequence). Trimming left V 1 base short and J 1 base short, with 22 bases between. The CDR3 loop spans 18 amino acids. As DNA, the CDR3 is TGTGCCTGGAGTGACGGCGGGTGGTTCGGGGTTTCGAACACTGAAGCTTTCTTT. Protein sequence: CAWSDGGWFGVSNTEAFF.

The chain links TRBV5-1 to TRBJ2-5; TRBD2 matches 8 bases. Trimming cost V 3 bases and J 5 bases; bases outside gene matches: 9. This CDR3 spans 15 amino acids. From germline, CDR1 is SGHRS and CDR2 YFSETQ. CDR3 loop: CASSSGLVVPETQYF. The CDR3, as DNA: TGCGCCAGCAGCTCGGGACTAGTCGTTCCGGAGACCCAGTACTTC.

This sequence joins TRBV6-6 and TRBJ1-5; D call uncertain. Germline V gene sequence: CDR1 MNHNY, CDR2 SVGAGI (reference sequence). The V and J ends lost 5 bases and 0 bases respectively, with 5 bases between them. The CDR3 spans 13 residues. The CDR3 loop is CASSTYSNQPQHF. CDR3 in DNA: TGTGCCAGCAGTACATATAGCAATCAGCCCCAGCATTTT.